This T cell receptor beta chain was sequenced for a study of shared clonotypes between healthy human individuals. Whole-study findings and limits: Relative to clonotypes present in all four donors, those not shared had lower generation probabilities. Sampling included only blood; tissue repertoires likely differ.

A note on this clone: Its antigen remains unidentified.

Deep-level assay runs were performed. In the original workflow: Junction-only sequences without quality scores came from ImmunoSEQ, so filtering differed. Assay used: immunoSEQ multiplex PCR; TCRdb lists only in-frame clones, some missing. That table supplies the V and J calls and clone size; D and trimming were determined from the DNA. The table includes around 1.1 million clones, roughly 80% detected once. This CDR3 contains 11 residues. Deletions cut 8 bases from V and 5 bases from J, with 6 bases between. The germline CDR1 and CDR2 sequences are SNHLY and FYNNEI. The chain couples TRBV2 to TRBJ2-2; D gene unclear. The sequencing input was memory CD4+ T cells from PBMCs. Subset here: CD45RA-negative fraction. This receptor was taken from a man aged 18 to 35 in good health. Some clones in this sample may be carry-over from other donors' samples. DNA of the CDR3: TGTGCCAGCCGGATGACCGGGGAGCTGTTTTTT. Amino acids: CASRMTGELFF.